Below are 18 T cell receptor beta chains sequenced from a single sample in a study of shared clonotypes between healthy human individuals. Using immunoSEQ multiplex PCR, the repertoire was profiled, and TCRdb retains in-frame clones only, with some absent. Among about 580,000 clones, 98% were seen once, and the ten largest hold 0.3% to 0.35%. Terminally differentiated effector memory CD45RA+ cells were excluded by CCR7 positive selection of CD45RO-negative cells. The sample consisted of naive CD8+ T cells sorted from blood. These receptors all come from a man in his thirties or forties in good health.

The CDR3 DNA reads TGTGCCAGCAGCTTGACAGGGACGACCTACGAGCAGTACTTC. It encodes CASSLTGTTYEQYF. The genes are TRBV5-6 and TRBJ2-7; D perhaps matches TRBD1 (6 bases). The CDR3 sequence is 14 residues long. Germline CDR1 is SGHDT and CDR2 is YYEEEE. Trimming removed 1 base from V and 2 bases from J, with 10 bases in between.

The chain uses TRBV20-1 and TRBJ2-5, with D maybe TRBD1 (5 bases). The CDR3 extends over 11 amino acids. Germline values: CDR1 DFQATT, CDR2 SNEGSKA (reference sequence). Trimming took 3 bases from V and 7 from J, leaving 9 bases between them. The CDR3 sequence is CSARFRGTQYF. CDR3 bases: TGCAGTGCTAGGTTTAGGGGGACCCAGTACTTC.

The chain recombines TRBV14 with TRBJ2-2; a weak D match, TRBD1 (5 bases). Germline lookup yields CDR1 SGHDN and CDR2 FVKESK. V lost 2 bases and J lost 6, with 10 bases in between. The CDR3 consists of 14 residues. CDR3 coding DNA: TGTGCCAGCAGCCAATACAGGACCCCCGGGGAGCTGTTTTTT. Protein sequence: CASSQYRTPGELFF.

The CDR3 DNA reads TGTGCCAGCAGTTACTCAGGGACGTACACCGGGGAGCTGTTTTTT. Protein product: CASSYSGTYTGELFF. The chain is built from TRBV6-5 and TRBJ2-2; D may match TRBD1 or TRBD2 (5 bases each). Germline loops: CDR1 MNHEY, CDR2 SVGAGI. This CDR3 contains 15 residues. Trimming took off 0 bases at V and 3 bases at J, with 8 bases between the two ends.

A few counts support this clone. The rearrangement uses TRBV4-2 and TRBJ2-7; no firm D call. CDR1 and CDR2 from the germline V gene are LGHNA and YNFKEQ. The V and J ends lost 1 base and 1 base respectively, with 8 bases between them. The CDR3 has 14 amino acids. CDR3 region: CASSQGSNSYEQYF. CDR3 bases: TGTGCCAGCAGCCAAGGGTCGAATTCCTACGAGCAGTACTTC.

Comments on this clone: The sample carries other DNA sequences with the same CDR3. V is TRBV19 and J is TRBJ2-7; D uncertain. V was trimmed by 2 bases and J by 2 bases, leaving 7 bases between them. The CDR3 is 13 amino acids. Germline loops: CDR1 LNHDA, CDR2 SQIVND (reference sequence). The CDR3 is CASSITSTYEQYF. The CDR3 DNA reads TGTGCCAGTAGTATAACCTCTACCTACGAGCAGTACTTC. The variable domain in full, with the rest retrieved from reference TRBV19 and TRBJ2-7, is DGGITQSPKYLFRKEGQNVTLSCEQNLNHDAMYWYRQDPGQGLRLIYYSQIVNDFQKGDIAEGYSVSREKKESFPLTVTSAQKNPTAFYLCASSITSTYEQYFGPGTRLTVT.

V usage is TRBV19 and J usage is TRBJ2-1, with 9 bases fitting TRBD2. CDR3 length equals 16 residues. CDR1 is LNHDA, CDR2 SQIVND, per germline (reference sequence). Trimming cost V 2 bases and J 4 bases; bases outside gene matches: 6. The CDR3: CASSITTSGLYNEQFF. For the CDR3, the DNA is TGTGCCAGTAGTATAACGACTAGCGGCCTATACAATGAGCAGTTCTTC.

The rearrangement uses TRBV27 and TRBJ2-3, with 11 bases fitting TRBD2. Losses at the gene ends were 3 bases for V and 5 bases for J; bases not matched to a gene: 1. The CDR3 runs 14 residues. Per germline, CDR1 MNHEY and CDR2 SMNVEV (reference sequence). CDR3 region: CASSFGLAGDTQYF. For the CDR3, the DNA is TGTGCCAGCAGTTTTGGACTAGCGGGAGATACGCAGTATTTT.

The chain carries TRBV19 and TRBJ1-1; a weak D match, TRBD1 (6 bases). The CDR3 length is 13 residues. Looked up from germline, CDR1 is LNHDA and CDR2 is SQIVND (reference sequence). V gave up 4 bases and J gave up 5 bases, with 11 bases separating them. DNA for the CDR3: TGTGCCAGTAGTAGGGGGCCAGGTACTGAAGCTTTCTTT. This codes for CASSRGPGTEAFF.

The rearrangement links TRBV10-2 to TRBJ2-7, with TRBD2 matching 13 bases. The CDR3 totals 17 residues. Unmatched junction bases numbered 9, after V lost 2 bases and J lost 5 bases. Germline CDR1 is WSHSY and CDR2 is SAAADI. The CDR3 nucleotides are TGCGCCAGCAGTGAGGCGGGACTAGCGGGAACGGGTAACGAGCAGTACTTC. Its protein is CASSEAGLAGTGNEQYF.

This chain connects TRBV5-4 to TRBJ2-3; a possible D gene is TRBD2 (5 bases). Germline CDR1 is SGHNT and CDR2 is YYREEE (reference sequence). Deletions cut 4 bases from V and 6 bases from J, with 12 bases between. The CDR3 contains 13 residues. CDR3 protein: CASSPSAGDTQYF. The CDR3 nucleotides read TGTGCCAGCAGCCCCTCGGCGGGTGATACGCAGTATTTT. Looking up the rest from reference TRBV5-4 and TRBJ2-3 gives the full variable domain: ETGVTQSPTHLIKTRGQQVTLRCSSQSGHNTVSWYQQALGQGPQFIFQYYREEENGRGNFPPRFSGLQFPNYSSELNVNALELDDSALYLCASSPSAGDTQYFGPGTRLTVL.

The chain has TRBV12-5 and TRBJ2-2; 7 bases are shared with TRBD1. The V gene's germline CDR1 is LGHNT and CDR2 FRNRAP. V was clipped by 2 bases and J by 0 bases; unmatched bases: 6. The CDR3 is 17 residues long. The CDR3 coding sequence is TGTGCTAGTGGTTTGATACAGGGGTCCCCGAACACCGGGGAGCTGTTTTTT. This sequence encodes CASGLIQGSPNTGELFF.

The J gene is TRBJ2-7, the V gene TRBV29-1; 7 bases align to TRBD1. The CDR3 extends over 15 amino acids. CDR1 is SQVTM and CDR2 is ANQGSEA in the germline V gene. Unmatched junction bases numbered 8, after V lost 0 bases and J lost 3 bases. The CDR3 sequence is CSVEERQGFDYEQYF. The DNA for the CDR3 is TGCAGCGTTGAAGAACGACAGGGTTTCGACTACGAGCAGTACTTC.

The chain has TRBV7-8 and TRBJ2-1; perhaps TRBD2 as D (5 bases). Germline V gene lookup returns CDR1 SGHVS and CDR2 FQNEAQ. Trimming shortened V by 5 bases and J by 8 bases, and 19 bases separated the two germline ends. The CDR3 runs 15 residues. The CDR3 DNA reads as TGTGCCAGCAGCGTCCGTCCGACTATCCTGGATGAGCAGTTCTTC. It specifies CASSVRPTILDEQFF.

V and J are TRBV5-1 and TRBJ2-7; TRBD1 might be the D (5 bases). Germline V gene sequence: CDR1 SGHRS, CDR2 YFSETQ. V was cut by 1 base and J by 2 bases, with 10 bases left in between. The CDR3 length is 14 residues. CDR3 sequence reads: CASSLWGRTYEQYF. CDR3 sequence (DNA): TGCGCCAGCAGCTTGTGGGGCAGGACCTACGAGCAGTACTTC.

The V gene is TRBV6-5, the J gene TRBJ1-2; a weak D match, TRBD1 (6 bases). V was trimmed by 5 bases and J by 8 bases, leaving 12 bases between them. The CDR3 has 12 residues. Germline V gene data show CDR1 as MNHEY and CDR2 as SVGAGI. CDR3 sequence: CASSQGIWGYTF. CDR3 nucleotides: TGTGCCAGCAGTCAGGGGATATGGGGCTACACCTTC.

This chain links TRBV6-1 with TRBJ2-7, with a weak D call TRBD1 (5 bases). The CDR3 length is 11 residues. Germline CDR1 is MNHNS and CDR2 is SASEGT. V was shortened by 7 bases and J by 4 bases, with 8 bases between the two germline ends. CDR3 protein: CASTGIYEQYF. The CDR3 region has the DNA TGTGCCAGCACAGGGATTTACGAGCAGTACTTC.

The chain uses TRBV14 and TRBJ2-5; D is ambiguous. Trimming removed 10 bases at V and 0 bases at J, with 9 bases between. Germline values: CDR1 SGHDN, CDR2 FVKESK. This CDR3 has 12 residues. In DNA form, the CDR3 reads TGTGCCATCGGACGGGACCAAGAGACCCAGTACTTC. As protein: CAIGRDQETQYF.